The 18 T cell receptor beta chains listed next were all sequenced from one sample in a study of a mutant IDH1 vaccine in newly diagnosed glioma. These receptors' antigens are unknown. The time point was: week 23, last vaccination. Every single dose of the vaccine, 300 ug of mutant IDH1 20-mer peptide, came with topical imiquimod. Measured with immunoSEQ multiplex PCR; TCRdb has only the in-frame clones, and not every one. The sample contains roughly 60,000 clones, 80% of which appear only once. The starting material was PBMCs, obtained from a glioma patient whose treatment included an IDH1 peptide vaccine. The receptors originated from a man aged 35 to 55 with glioma.

V gene TRBV4-1 combines with J gene TRBJ1-2; D gene unclear. Trimming pared 4 bases from V and 2 bases from J, leaving 11 bases between. The CDR3 length is 14 residues. Germline-derived CDR1 and CDR2 are MGHRA and YSYEKL. CDR3 in DNA: TGCGCCAGCAGCCGAAAGACCGGGAACTATGGCTACACCTTC. Translation: CASSRKTGNYGYTF.

V and J are TRBV11-3 and TRBJ2-1; 11 nucleotides match TRBD1. CDR1 SGHNT and CDR2 YENEEA come from the germline V gene. The CDR3 loop spans 15 amino acids. V lost 3 bases to trimming and J lost 7 bases; unmatched junction nucleotides: 5. The CDR3 spells CASSLRGTGGNEQFF. The CDR3 DNA sequence: TGTGCCAGCAGCTTGCGTGGGACAGGGGGGAATGAGCAGTTCTTC.

This clone has more than one count but fewer than ten. The germline gene is not matched at one end of the junction; a read error may be the cause. The rearrangement uses TRBV27 and TRBJ1-2, with D possibly TRBD1 on 5 matching bases. The CDR3 totals 13 residues. In germline, CDR1 is MNHEY, CDR2 SMNVEV (reference sequence). The CDR3 nucleotides are TGTGCCAGCAGCCGGGACCGGGGGGGGAAACCAAGCTTC. Protein product: CASSRDRGGKPSF.

The V gene is TRBV19, the J gene TRBJ2-1, with D tentatively TRBD1 or TRBD2 (6 bases each). Germline CDR1 is LNHDA and CDR2 is SQIVND (reference sequence). This CDR3 region has 15 residues. Trimming pared 2 bases from V and 4 bases from J, leaving 12 bases between. This CDR3 is CASSIRRGEYNEQFF. The CDR3 bases are TGTGCCAGTAGTATAAGGAGGGGGGAGTACAATGAGCAGTTCTTC.

V and J are TRBV18 and TRBJ2-5; maybe TRBD1 (6 bases). V was cut by 1 base and J by 4 bases, with 16 bases left in between. Germline V gene lookup returns CDR1 KGHSH and CDR2 LQKENI. The CDR3 runs to 16 residues. CDR3 region: CASSPRLQGGGETQYF. DNA for the CDR3: TGTGCCAGCTCACCACGCTTACAGGGTGGAGGAGAGACCCAGTACTTC.

The chain has TRBV5-1 and TRBJ1-1, with D tentatively TRBD1 (5 bases). This CDR3 spans 15 amino acids. From germline, CDR1 is SGHRS and CDR2 YFSETQ. Trimming cost V 4 bases and J 2 bases, with 15 bases left between them. The CDR3 region has the DNA TGCGCCAGCAGCCGTAACACGTGGGGCAACACTGAAGCTTTCTTT. Protein: CASSRNTWGNTEAFF.

V is TRBV9 and J is TRBJ2-5; maybe TRBD2 (7 bases). CDR1 and CDR2 (germline): SGDLS, YYNGEE. The CDR3 length is 17 residues. Deletions cut 4 bases from V and 5 bases from J, with 24 bases between. Here the CDR3 DNA reads TGTGCCAGCAGCTACCCGACCGAGGGGGGAGGGCGGGAGACCCAGTACTTC. This gives the protein CASSYPTEGGGRETQYF.

This clone was counted a single time. The CDR3 protein is CASSGAWGDTDTQYF. In nucleotides, the CDR3 is TGTGCCAGCAGCGGGGCTTGGGGGGACACAGATACGCAGTATTTT. The chain is built from TRBV9 and TRBJ2-3; D is perhaps TRBD2 (6 bases). CDR3 length equals 15 residues. The V and J ends lost 3 bases and 2 bases respectively, with 13 bases between them. Germline CDR1 is SGDLS and CDR2 is YYNGEE.

This chain uses TRBV5-5 with TRBJ2-2, with D perhaps TRBD1 (6 bases). Germline V CDR1 and CDR2: SGHKS, YYEKEE (reference sequence). The V and J ends lost 0 bases and 6 bases respectively, with 18 bases between them. The CDR3 runs to 17 residues. DNA of the CDR3: TGTGCCAGCAGCTTGGGATTGGGTCAACAGGGCCCCGGGGAGCTGTTTTTT. It is translated as CASSLGLGQQGPGELFF.

This clone was observed a few times. V usage is TRBV7-9 and J usage is TRBJ2-7; TRBD1 aligns across 11 bases. CDR3 length equals 14 residues. Germline CDR1 SEHNR, CDR2 FQNEAQ (reference sequence). The trim removed 4 bases at V and 6 bases at J, leaving 5 bases unmatched. The CDR3 is CASSSQDRGPEQYF. The CDR3 DNA reads TGTGCCAGCAGCTCTCAGGACAGGGGGCCCGAGCAGTACTTC.

J is TRBJ2-5 and V is TRBV9, with TRBD1 matching over 11 bases. The V gene end was trimmed by 3 bases and the J gene end by 5 bases; junction bases not matched to a gene: 9. CDR1 is SGDLS, CDR2 YYNGEE, per germline. The CDR3 totals 16 residues. The CDR3 is CASSALGTGGRETQYF. The CDR3 DNA reads as TGTGCCAGCAGCGCCTTAGGGACAGGGGGGCGGGAGACCCAGTACTTC.

This clone was seen only once. The chain employs TRBV15 and TRBJ2-2, with TRBD1 matching over 8 bases. With 3 bases clipped from V and 7 bases from J, the junction kept 4 bases outside the gene matches. Per the germline V gene, CDR1 is LNHNV and CDR2 is YYDKDF (reference sequence). The CDR3 covers 14 residues. For the CDR3, the DNA is TGTGCCACCAGCAGGGACAGGGTGAACGGGGAGCTGTTTTTT. Translating it yields CATSRDRVNGELFF.

The chain joins TRBV19 to TRBJ2-7; maybe TRBD1 (6 bases). V was shortened by 6 bases and J by 6 bases, with 21 bases between the two germline ends. CDR3 length: 15 amino acids. Germline CDR1 reads LNHDA; CDR2 reads SQIVND (reference sequence). This chain's CDR3 is CASSRYRDSLREQYF. The DNA for the CDR3 is TGTGCCAGTAGCCGGTACAGGGATTCGCTACGCGAGCAGTACTTC.

The CDR3 DNA follows: TGTGCCGGACGACAGGGAATAGAGCAGTTCTTC. Its protein product is CAGRQGIEQFF. The chain is built from TRBV7-9 and TRBJ2-1; 7 positions agree with TRBD1. Germline V lookup: CDR1 SEHNR, CDR2 FQNEAQ (reference sequence). Trimming took 11 bases from V and 10 from J; bases not matched to a gene: 8. The CDR3 runs 11 residues.

The chain employs TRBV6-1 and TRBJ1-2, with TRBD1 matching over 10 bases. The trim removed 6 bases at V and 4 bases at J, leaving 8 bases unmatched. The CDR3 totals 15 residues. Germline V lookup: CDR1 MNHNS, CDR2 SASEGT. The CDR3 DNA is TGTGCCAGCAGCCCGACAGGGGGCATAAGCTATGGCTACACCTTC. Encoded protein: CASSPTGGISYGYTF.

The chain has TRBV15 and TRBJ1-2, with D uncertain. Germline V gene sequence: CDR1 LNHNV, CDR2 YYDKDF (reference sequence). The CDR3 loop spans 13 amino acids. The V end lost 0 bases, the J end lost 8 bases, and 10 bases lay between the germline ends. The CDR3 region is CATSRDPFQGYTF. The CDR3 DNA reads as TGTGCCACCAGCAGAGATCCGTTTCAGGGCTACACCTTC.

V gene TRBV19 combines with J gene TRBJ1-5; no firm D call. The CDR3 runs 14 residues. V lost 5 bases and J lost 1, with 9 bases in between. Germline V gene sequence: CDR1 LNHDA, CDR2 SQIVND (reference sequence). This CDR3 reads CASSSPRSNQPQHF. The CDR3 DNA reads as TGTGCCAGTAGTTCCCCGAGGAGCAATCAGCCCCAGCATTTT.

The chain joins TRBV19 to TRBJ2-5; maybe TRBD1 (7 bases). This CDR3 region has 15 residues. The V end lost 4 bases, the J end lost 5 bases, and 17 bases lay between the germline ends. Germline V gene data show CDR1 as LNHDA and CDR2 as SQIVND (reference sequence). CDR3 bases: TGTGCCAGTAGTACCCCCCAGGGGGGCAGGGAGACCCAGTACTTC. Amino acids: CASSTPQGGRETQYF.